A selection of T cell receptor beta chains follows, all from one sample in a study of blood T cell repertoires in COVID-19. TCRdb keeps only in-frame clones here, not all; method: immunoSEQ multiplex PCR. This table has 250,000 or so clones, more than 80% appearing once. Material for sequencing was peripheral blood. The source of these receptors is a young man with COVID-19, enrolled during active disease. The CDR3 runs from the conserved cysteine through the conserved F or W. Each record gives: clone size, J gene, V gene, CDR3 length, D gene, CDR3 protein, CDR3 DNA. The D gene is left open where the match is weak. Clone size is given for some rows only: seen once, a few or many times, or a class if the clone is expanded.

clone size: .
J gene: TRBJ1-5
V gene: TRBV19
CDR3 length: 14
D gene: .
CDR3 protein: CASSNPTGGQPQHF
CDR3 DNA: TGTGCCAGTAGTAATCCGACAGGAGGTCAGCCCCAGCATTTT

clone size: .
J gene: TRBJ2-5
V gene: TRBV14
CDR3 length: 15
D gene: .
CDR3 protein: CASTPHGAGQETQYF
CDR3 DNA: TGTGCCAGCACGCCCCATGGGGCAGGGCAAGAGACCCAGTACTTC

clone size: .
J gene: TRBJ2-1
V gene: TRBV4-2
CDR3 length: 17
D gene: TRBD2
CDR3 protein: CASSQDLQTSGSNEQFF
CDR3 DNA: TGTGCCAGCAGCCAAGATCTTCAGACTAGCGGGAGCAATGAGCAGTTCTTC

clone size: .
J gene: TRBJ1-2
V gene: TRBV7-2
CDR3 length: 14
D gene: .
CDR3 protein: CASSSQRGDYGYTF
CDR3 DNA: TGTGCCAGCAGCTCTCAGAGAGGTGATTATGGCTACACCTTC

clone size: .
J gene: TRBJ1-3
V gene: TRBV9
CDR3 length: 16
D gene: TRBD1
CDR3 protein: CASSGQTGGSGNTIYF
CDR3 DNA: TGTGCCAGCAGCGGACAAACAGGGGGATCTGGAAACACCATATATTTT

clone size: .
J gene: TRBJ2-1
V gene: TRBV19
CDR3 length: 14
D gene: .
CDR3 protein: CASASQGIGNEQFF
CDR3 DNA: TGTGCCAGTGCCAGCCAGGGGATTGGCAATGAGCAGTTCTTC

clone size: few
J gene: TRBJ2-1
V gene: TRBV7-9
CDR3 length: 15
D gene: TRBD1
CDR3 protein: CASSPSRDSAHEQFF
CDR3 DNA: TGTGCCAGCAGCCCGAGTCGGGACAGCGCCCATGAGCAGTTCTTC

clone size: .
J gene: TRBJ2-6
V gene: TRBV30
CDR3 length: 13
D gene: .
CDR3 protein: CAWGHRRANVLTF
CDR3 DNA: TGTGCCTGGGGACACAGGAGGGCCAACGTCCTGACTTTC

clone size: .
J gene: TRBJ1-2
V gene: TRBV11-2
CDR3 length: 16
D gene: .
CDR3 protein: CASSPWDSRINYGYTF
CDR3 DNA: TGTGCCAGCAGCCCCTGGGACTCTCGGATTAACTATGGCTACACCTTC

clone size: .
J gene: TRBJ1-5
V gene: TRBV19
CDR3 length: 13
D gene: TRBD1
CDR3 protein: CASRVTGGPAQHF
CDR3 DNA: TGTGCCAGTAGAGTGACAGGGGGCCCAGCCCAGCATTTT

clone size: .
J gene: TRBJ2-1
V gene: TRBV6-5
CDR3 length: 14
D gene: TRBD1
CDR3 protein: CASSYSFRGNEQFF
CDR3 DNA: TGTGCCAGCAGTTACTCGTTCAGGGGGAATGAGCAGTTCTTC

clone size: once
J gene: TRBJ1-1
V gene: TRBV18
CDR3 length: 16
D gene: TRBD1
CDR3 protein: CASSPDRAYMNTEAFF
CDR3 DNA: TGTGCCAGCTCACCGGACAGGGCTTATATGAACACTGAAGCTTTCTTT